This T cell receptor beta chain derives from a study of molecular identifiers for immune sequencing clone quantification. Whole-study results and caveats: Spiked Jurkat TCR RNA equivalent to one cell reportedly surfaced among some 1 million naive cells.

CD8+CD4-CCR7+CD45RA+ sorting gave the naive CD8 T cells. One entry per CDR3 protein results from TCRdb running MiXCR on the PCR reads. The table shows some 590,000 distinct CDR3 sequences, with less than 30% occurring only once. Germline V gives CDR1 MNHEY, CDR2 SVGEGT. CDR3 length: 19 amino acids. Trimming cost V 5 bases and J 2 bases; bases outside gene matches: 17. This clonotype was seen only a few times. The antigen remains unidentified. This clonotype was sampled from a human donor in good health. Some libraries in this study had Jurkat cell RNA spiked in. The V call is TRBV6-2 or TRBV6-3, the J call TRBJ2-2; 7 bases are shared with TRBD2. The sample comprised naive CD8+ T cells from blood, with Jurkat cell RNA spiked in. Subset meaning: FACS-sorted CD8+CD4-CCR7+CD45RA+ naive T cells. CDR3 sequence (DNA): TGTGCCAGCAGTACCCGGGACTATCAACCCCACTTAAACACCGGGGAGCTGTTTTTT. Protein sequence: CASSTRDYQPHLNTGELFF.